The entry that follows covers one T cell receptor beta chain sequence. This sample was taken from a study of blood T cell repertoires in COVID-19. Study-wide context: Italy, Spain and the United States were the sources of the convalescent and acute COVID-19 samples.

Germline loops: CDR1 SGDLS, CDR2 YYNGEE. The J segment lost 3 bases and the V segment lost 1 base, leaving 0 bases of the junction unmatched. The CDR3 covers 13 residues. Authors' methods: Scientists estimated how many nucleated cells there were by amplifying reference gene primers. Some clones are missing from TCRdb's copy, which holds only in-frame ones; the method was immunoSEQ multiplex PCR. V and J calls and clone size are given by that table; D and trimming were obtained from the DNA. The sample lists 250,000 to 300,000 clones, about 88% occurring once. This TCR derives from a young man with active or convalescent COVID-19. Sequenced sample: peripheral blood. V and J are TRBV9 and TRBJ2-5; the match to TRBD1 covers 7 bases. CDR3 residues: CASSVQGEETQYF. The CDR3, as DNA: TGTGCCAGCAGCGTACAGGGGGAAGAGACCCAGTACTTC.